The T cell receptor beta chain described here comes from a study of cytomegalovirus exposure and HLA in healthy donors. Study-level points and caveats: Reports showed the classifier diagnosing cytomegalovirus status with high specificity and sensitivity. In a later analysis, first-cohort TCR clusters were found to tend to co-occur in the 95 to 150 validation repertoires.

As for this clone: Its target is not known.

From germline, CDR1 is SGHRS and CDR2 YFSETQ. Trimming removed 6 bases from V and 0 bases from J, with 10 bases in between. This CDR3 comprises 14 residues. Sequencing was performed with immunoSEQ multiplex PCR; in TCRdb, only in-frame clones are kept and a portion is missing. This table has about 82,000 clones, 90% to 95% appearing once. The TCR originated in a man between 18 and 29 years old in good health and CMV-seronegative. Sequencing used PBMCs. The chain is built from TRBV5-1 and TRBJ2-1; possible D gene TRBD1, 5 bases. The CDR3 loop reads CASTAQGSYNEQFF. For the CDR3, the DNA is TGCGCCAGCACTGCCCAGGGCTCCTACAATGAGCAGTTCTTC.